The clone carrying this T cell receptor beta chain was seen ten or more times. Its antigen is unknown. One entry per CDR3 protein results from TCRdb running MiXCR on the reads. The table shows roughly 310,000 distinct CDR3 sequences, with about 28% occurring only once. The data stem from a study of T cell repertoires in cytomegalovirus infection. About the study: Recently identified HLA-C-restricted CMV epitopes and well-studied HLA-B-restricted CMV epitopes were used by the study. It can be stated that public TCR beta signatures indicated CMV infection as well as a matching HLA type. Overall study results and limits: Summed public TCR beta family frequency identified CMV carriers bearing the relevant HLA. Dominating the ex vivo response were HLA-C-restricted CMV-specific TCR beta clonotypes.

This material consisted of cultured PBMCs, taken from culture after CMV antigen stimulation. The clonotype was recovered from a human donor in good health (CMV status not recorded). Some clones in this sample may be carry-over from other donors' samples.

The CDR3 loop is CASGRIGNTIYF. CDR3 nucleotide sequence: TGCGCCAGCGGACGCATAGGAAACACCATATATTTT. The gene calls are TRBV10-2 and TRBJ1-3; D gene ambiguous. The germline gives CDR1 WSHSY, CDR2 SAAADI. The CDR3 has 12 residues. V dropped 8 bases and J dropped 4 bases, with 9 bases sitting between them.